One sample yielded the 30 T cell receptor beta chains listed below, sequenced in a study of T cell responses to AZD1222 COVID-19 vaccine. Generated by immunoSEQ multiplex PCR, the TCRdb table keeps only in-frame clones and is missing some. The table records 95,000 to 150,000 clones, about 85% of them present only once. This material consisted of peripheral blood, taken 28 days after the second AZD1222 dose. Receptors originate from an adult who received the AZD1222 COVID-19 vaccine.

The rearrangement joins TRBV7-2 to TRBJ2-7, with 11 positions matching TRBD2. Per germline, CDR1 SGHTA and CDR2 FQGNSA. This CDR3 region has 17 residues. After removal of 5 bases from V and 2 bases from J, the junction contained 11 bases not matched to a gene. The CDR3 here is CASSLPGPGLAAYEQYF. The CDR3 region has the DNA TGTGCCAGCAGCCTCCCAGGTCCGGGACTAGCGGCCTACGAGCAGTACTTC.

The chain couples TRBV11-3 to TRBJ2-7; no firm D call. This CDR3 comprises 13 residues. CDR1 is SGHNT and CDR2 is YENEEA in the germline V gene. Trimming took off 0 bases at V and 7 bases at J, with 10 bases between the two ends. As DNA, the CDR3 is TGTGCCAGCAGCTTAGATGGGCAGGTGGAGCAGTACTTC. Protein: CASSLDGQVEQYF. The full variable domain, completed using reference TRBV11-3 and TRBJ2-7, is EAGVVQSPRYKIIEKKQPVAFWCNPISGHNTLYWYLQNLGQGPELLIRYENEEAVDDSQLPKDRFSAERLKGVDSTLKIQPAELGDSAVYLCASSLDGQVEQYFGPGTRLTVT.

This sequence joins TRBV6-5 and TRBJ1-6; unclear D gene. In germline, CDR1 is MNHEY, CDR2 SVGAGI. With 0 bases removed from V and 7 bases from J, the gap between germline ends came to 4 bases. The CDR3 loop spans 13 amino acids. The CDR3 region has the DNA TGTGCCAGCAGTTACTCCCGGAATTCACCCCTCCACTTT. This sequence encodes CASSYSRNSPLHF.

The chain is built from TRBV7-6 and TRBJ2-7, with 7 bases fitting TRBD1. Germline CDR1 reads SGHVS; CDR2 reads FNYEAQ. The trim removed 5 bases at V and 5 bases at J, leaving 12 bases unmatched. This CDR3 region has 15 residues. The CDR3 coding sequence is TGTGCCAGCAGCCCCGGGACAGATTTCCGCCACGAGCAGTACTTC. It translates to CASSPGTDFRHEQYF.

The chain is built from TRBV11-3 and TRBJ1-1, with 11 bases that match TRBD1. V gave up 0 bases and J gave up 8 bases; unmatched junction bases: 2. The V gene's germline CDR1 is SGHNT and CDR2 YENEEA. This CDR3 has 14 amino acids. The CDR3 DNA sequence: TGTGCCAGCAGCTTAGAGGGACAGGGGGGAGAAGCTTTCTTT. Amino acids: CASSLEGQGGEAFF.

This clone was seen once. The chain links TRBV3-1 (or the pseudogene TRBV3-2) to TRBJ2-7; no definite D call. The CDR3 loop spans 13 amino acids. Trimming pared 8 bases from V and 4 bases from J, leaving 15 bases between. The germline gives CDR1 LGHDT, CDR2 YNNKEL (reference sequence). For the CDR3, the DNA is TGTGCCAGCGGGCGCGCAGCACCTTACGAGCAGTACTTC. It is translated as CASGRAAPYEQYF.

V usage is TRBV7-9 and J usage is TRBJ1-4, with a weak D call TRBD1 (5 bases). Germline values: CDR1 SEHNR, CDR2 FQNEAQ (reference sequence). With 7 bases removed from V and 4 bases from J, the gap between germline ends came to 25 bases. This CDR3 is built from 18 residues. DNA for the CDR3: TGTGCCAGCACCCGACCCTCCACCCAGGGACGGAGTAATGAAAAACTGTTTTTT. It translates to CASTRPSTQGRSNEKLFF.

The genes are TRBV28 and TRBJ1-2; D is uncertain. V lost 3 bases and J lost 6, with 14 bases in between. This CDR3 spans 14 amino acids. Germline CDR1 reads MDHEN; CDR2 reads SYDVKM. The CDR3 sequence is CASSFQLGADGYTF. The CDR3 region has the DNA TGTGCCAGCAGTTTTCAATTGGGCGCAGATGGCTACACCTTC.

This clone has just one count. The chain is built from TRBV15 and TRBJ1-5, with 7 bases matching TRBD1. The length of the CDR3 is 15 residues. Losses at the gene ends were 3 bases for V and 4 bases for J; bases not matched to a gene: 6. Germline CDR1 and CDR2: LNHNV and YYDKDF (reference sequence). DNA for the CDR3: TGTGCCACCAGCAGCTGGCAGGGGGGGAATCAGCCCCAGCATTTT. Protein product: CATSSWQGGNQPQHF.

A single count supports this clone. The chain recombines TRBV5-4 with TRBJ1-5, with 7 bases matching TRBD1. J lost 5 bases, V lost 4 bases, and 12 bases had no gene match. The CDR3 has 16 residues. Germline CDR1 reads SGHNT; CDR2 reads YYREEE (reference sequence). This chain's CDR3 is CASSVGGTGVDQPQHF. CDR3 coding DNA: TGTGCCAGCAGCGTGGGAGGTACAGGGGTGGATCAGCCCCAGCATTTT.

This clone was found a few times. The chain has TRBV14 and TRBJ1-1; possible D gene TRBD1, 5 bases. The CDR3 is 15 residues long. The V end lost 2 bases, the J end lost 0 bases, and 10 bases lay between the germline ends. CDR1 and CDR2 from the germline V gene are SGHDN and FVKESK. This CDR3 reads CASSQPGALNTEAFF. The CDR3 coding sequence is TGTGCCAGCAGCCAACCCGGGGCGCTGAACACTGAAGCTTTCTTT.

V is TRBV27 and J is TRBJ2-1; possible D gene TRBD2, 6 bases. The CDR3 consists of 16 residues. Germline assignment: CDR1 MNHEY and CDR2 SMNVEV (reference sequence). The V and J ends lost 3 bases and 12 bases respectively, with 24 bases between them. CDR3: CASSFRAGPFGGLQFF. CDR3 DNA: TGTGCCAGCAGTTTCCGAGCCGGCCCCTTCGGGGGACTGCAGTTCTTC.

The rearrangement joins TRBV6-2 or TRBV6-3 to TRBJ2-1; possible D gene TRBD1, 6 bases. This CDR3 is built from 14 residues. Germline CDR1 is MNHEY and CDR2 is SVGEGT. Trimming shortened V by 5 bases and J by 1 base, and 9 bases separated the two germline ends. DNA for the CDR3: TGTGCCAGCAGTATGGACAGTTCCTACAATGAGCAGTTCTTC. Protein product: CASSMDSSYNEQFF.

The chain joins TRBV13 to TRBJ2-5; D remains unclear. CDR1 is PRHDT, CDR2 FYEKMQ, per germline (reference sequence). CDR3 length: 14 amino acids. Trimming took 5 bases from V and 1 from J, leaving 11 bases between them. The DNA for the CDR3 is TGTGCCAGCAGCCCCCTCCGGGCCCAAGAGACCCAGTACTTC. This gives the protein CASSPLRAQETQYF.

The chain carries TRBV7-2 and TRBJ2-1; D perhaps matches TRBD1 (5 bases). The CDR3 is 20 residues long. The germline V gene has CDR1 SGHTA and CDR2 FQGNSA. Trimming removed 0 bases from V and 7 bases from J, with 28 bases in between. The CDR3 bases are TGTGCCAGCAGCTTAGCGCTAAGGAACAGGATCCCCATCAGTGAGAATGAGCAGTTCTTC. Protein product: CASSLALRNRIPISENEQFF.

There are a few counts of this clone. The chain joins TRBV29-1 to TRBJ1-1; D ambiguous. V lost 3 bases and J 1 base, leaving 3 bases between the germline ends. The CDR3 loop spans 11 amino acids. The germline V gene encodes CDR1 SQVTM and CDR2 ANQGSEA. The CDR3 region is CSVDGNTEAFF. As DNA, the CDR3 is TGCAGCGTTGATGGGAACACTGAAGCTTTCTTT. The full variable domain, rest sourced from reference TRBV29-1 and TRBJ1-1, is SAVISQKPSRDICQRGTSLTIQCQVDSQVTMMFWYRQQPGQSLTLIATANQGSEATYESGFVIDKFPISRPNLTFSTLTVSNMSPEDSSIYLCSVDGNTEAFFGQGTRLTVV.

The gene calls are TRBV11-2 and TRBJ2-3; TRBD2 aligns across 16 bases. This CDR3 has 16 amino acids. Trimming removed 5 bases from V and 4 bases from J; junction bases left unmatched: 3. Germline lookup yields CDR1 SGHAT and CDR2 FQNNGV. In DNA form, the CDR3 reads TGTGCCAGCAGCAAGGGGACTAGCGGGGGGGCAGATACGCAGTATTTT. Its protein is CASSKGTSGGADTQYF.

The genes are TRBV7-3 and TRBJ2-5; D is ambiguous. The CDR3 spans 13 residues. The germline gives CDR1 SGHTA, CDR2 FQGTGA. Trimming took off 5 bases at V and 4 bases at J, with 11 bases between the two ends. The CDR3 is CASSPGRLETQYF. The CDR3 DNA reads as TGTGCCAGCAGCCCCGGCCGCCTAGAGACCCAGTACTTC.

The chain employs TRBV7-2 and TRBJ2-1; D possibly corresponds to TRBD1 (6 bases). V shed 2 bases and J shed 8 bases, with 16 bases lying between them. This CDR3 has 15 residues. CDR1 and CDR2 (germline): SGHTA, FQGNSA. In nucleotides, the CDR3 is TGTGCCAGCAGCTTAATAACAGGGCCGGCGGATGAGCAGTTCTTC. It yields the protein CASSLITGPADEQFF.

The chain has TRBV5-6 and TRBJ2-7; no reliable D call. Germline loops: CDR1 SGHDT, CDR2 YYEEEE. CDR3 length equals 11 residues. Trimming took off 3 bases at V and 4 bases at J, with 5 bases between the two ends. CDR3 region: CASSSSYEQYF. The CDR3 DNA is TGTGCCAGCAGCTCCTCATACGAGCAGTACTTC.

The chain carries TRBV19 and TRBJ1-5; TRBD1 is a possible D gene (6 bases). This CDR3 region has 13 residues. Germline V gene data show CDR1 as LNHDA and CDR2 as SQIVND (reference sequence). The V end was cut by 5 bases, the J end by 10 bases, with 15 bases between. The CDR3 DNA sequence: TGTGCCAGTAGTTCCCAAGGGGGGGAACCCCAGCATTTT. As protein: CASSSQGGEPQHF.

CDR3 residues: CASSLKSLVGQYNEQFF. DNA for the CDR3: TGTGCCAGCAGCTTAAAGTCTTTGGTGGGTCAGTACAATGAGCAGTTCTTC. The J gene is TRBJ2-1, the V gene TRBV7-2; D unclear. The length of the CDR3 is 17 residues. The germline V gene has CDR1 SGHTA and CDR2 FQGNSA. With 2 bases removed from V and 4 bases from J, the gap between germline ends came to 18 bases. The full variable domain, rest sourced from reference TRBV7-2 and TRBJ2-1, is GAGVSQSPSNKVTEKGKDVELRCDPISGHTALYWYRQSLGQGLEFLIYFQGNSAPDKSGLPSDRFSAERTGGSVSTLTIQRTQQEDSAVYLCASSLKSLVGQYNEQFFGPGTRLTVL.

CDR3 in DNA: TGTGCCAGCAGCCGTAGGGGAGGGGACACTGAAGCTTTCTTT. It encodes CASSRRGGDTEAFF. The V and J genes are TRBV3-1 (or the pseudogene TRBV3-2) and TRBJ1-1, with D perhaps TRBD1 (5 bases). The germline V gene has CDR1 LGHDT and CDR2 YNNKEL (reference sequence). V lost 4 bases, J lost 3 bases, and 12 bases lay in between. This CDR3 region has 14 residues.

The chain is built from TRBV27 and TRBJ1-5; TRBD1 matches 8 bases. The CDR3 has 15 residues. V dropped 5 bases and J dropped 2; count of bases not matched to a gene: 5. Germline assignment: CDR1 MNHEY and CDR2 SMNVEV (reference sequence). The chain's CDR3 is CASSPRDRRNQPQHF. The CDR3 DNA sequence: TGTGCCAGCAGTCCGCGGGACAGGCGCAATCAGCCCCAGCATTTT.

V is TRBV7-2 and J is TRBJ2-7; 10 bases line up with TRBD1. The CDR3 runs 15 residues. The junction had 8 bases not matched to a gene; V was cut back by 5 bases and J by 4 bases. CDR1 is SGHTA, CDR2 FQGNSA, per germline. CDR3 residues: CASSQDRGQLYEQYF. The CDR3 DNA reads TGTGCCAGCAGCCAAGACAGGGGGCAACTGTACGAGCAGTACTTC.

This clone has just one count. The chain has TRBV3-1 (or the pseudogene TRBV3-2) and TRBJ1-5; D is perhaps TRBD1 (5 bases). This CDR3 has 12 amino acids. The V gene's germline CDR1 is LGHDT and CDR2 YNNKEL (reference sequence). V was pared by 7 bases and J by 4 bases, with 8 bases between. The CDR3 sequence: CASTTGNQPQHF. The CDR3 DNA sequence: TGTGCCAGCACTACAGGTAATCAGCCCCAGCATTTT.

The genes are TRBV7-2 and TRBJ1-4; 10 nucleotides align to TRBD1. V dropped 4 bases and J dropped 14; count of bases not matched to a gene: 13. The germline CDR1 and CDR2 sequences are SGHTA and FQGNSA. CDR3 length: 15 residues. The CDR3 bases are TGTGCCAGCAGCTCTACGCCGGGACAGGGGCCCCCTCTGTTTTTT. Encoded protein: CASSSTPGQGPPLFF.

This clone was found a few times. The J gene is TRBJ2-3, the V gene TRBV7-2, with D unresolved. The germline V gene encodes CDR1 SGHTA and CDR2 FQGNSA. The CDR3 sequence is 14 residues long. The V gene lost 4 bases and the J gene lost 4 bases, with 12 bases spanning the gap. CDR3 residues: CASSSGAAADTQYF. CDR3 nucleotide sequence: TGTGCCAGCAGCTCTGGAGCCGCCGCAGATACGCAGTATTTT. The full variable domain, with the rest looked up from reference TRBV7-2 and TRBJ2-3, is GAGVSQSPSNKVTEKGKDVELRCDPISGHTALYWYRQSLGQGLEFLIYFQGNSAPDKSGLPSDRFSAERTGGSVSTLTIQRTQQEDSAVYLCASSSGAAADTQYFGPGTRLTVL.

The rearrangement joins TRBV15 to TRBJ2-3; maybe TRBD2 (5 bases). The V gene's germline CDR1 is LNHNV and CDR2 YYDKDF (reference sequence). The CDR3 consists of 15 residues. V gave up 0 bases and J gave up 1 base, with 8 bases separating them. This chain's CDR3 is CATSRDIGGTDTQYF. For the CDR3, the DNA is TGTGCCACCAGCAGAGATATCGGGGGCACAGATACGCAGTATTTT.

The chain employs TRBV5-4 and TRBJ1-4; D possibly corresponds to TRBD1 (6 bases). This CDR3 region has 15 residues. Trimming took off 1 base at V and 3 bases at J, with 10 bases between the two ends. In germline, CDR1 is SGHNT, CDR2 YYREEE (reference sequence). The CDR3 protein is CASSLRTDPNEKLFF. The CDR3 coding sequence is TGTGCCAGCAGCTTGCGGACAGACCCTAATGAAAAACTGTTTTTT.